This is a list of T cell receptor beta chains from one sample in a study of blood T cell repertoires in COVID-19. Clones were read by immunoSEQ multiplex PCR, and TCRdb kept only the in-frame ones, dropping some. The sample includes around 20,000 clones, roughly 88% of them seen just once. What was sequenced was peripheral blood. The receptors were sampled from a human donor in a cohort sampled during active COVID-19. The donor label of this sample is uncertain. The CDR3 runs from the conserved cysteine through the conserved F or W. The D gene is left open where the match is weak.

v_gene	d_gene	j_gene	CDR3aa
TRBV5-4	TRBD2	TRBJ2-7	CASSLEVAGYEQYF
TRBV27	TRBD2	TRBJ2-1	CASSWFLTSGRNEQFF
TRBV18	TRBD1	TRBJ1-5	CASSQQGSQPQHF
TRBV20-1	-	TRBJ2-1	CSATEDSHNEQFF
TRBV5-1	TRBD1	TRBJ1-6	CASSLDTGGLRSPLHF
TRBV7-9	-	TRBJ2-2	CASSTGLGGELFF
TRBV11-2	TRBD2	TRBJ2-5	CASSLRAGGAGVETQYF
TRBV14	-	TRBJ2-3	CASSPSGDTQYF
TRBV24-1	-	TRBJ2-3	CATSVYSTDTQYF
TRBV11-3	-	TRBJ2-5	CASSLSSRETQYF
TRBV28	TRBD1	TRBJ1-5	CASQFTGDSNQPQHF
TRBV30	-	TRBJ1-5	CAWSVSEDQPQHF
TRBV6-5	-	TRBJ2-5	CASIRALEGTQYF
TRBV30	TRBD1	TRBJ1-2	CAYARDRPYGYTF
TRBV9	TRBD1	TRBJ1-2	CASSTSGGGGYTF
TRBV11-3	-	TRBJ2-1	CASSQGEYNEQFF
TRBV5-1	-	TRBJ1-1	CASSFAGPGEAFF
TRBV5-1	TRBD1	TRBJ2-7	CASSPEAGTGTYEQYF
TRBV6-4	TRBD1	TRBJ1-2	CASSDVGQGADGYTF
TRBV7-9	TRBD1	TRBJ1-5	CASSSSTGGLGNQPQHF
TRBV2	-	TRBJ2-5	CASSDLGSVETQYF
TRBV10-3	-	TRBJ1-5	CAISDDLQDQPQHF
TRBV20-1	TRBD2	TRBJ2-1	CSAFSGRQQFF
TRBV2	TRBD2	TRBJ2-1	CASSATSFFYNEQFF
TRBV5-1	-	TRBJ2-5	CASSLRVSGGQQETQYF
TRBV7-9	TRBD2	TRBJ2-1	CASSFLRLAGLDEQFF
TRBV11-2	-	TRBJ1-5	CASSYQGSQPQHF
TRBV11-2	-	TRBJ2-3	CASSSPGQITDTQYF
TRBV27	-	TRBJ2-1	CASRRNRDTGAHEQFF
TRBV5-6	TRBD1	TRBJ1-6	CASSTGQATELLHF
TRBV30	-	TRBJ2-2	CAWGAGSVGELFF
TRBV27	TRBD1	TRBJ1-5	CASSAGTGDGPQHF
TRBV3-1/TRBV3-2	TRBD1	TRBJ2-2	CASSLIRGTGAITGELFF
TRBV9	TRBD2	TRBJ2-1	CASSVRLAGYSYNEQFF
TRBV25-1	TRBD2	TRBJ2-1	CASSPPAGVLNEQFF
TRBV27	TRBD1	TRBJ1-2	CASSLNRDRAFNYGYTF
TRBV11-3	-	TRBJ2-7	CASSSTSGEQYF
TRBV27	TRBD1	TRBJ1-4	CASSRFGQGQTNEKLFF
TRBV27	-	TRBJ1-4	CASSPRAGPVATNEKLFF
TRBV5-1	-	TRBJ2-3	CASSLERASTDTQYF
TRBV28	-	TRBJ1-2	CASSLINSYGYTF
TRBV30	-	TRBJ1-6	CACRSAASPLHF
TRBV11-2	-	TRBJ2-1	CASSLVRVGRNEQFF
TRBV29-1	TRBD1	TRBJ2-1	CSVRGTGVINEQFF
TRBV7-7	-	TRBJ2-7	CASSFLTGPYEQYF
TRBV10-3	TRBD1	TRBJ2-7	CAISEQGAGGNEQYF
TRBV6-1	TRBD2	TRBJ2-1	CASSEARLTSGRIGEQFF
TRBV6-5	-	TRBJ1-6	CASKPDTSYNSPLHF
TRBV14	TRBD2	TRBJ2-7	CASSPTSGRPEVRDF
TRBV3-1/TRBV3-2	TRBD1	TRBJ1-2	CASSRDRGDYGYTF
TRBV2	-	TRBJ2-3	CASSRRGNTQYF
TRBV30	-	TRBJ1-1	CAWSNTGNTEAFF
TRBV4-2	TRBD1	TRBJ2-7	CASSQGDRGHEQYF
TRBV21-1	-	TRBJ1-2	CASSNQLTGGVYGYTF
TRBV11-2	TRBD1	TRBJ2-4	CASSLDRQGAYIQYF
TRBV19	-	TRBJ2-3	CASSARGLTDTQYF
TRBV12-5	-	TRBJ2-3	CASGSGSNGGPQYF
TRBV27	-	TRBJ1-6	CASSPGEGRDNSPLHF
TRBV5-1	-	TRBJ1-6	CASSLFAGEGSPLHF
TRBV24-1	TRBD1	TRBJ2-7	CATSDPGTGAPMYF